This TCR beta chain emerged from a study of graft-versus-host responses after intestinal transplantation. Whole-study findings and limits: Some GvH clones appeared in ileal mucosa or blood before recipient bone marrow.

Germline CDR1 SGHAT, CDR2 FQNNGV. The CDR3 loop spans 16 amino acids. With 3 bases removed from V and 0 bases from J, the gap between germline ends came to 11 bases. Regarding this clone: The antigen remains unidentified.

Profiled with immunoSEQ multiplex PCR; TCRdb holds only in-frame clones, not every one. This table has roughly 99,000 clones, around 86% appearing once. The clonotype originates from a human patient who received an intestinal transplant, so some T cells may come from the graft donor. The genes are TRBV11-2 and TRBJ2-2, with D uncertain. The sequencing used PBMCs, collected 255 days after intestinal transplant. The CDR3 DNA reads as TGTGCCAGCAGCTTCCTGGGATCTACGAACACCGGGGAGCTGTTTTTT. Amino acids: CASSFLGSTNTGELFF. Full variable domain (missing parts from reference TRBV11-2 and TRBJ2-2): EAGVAQSPRYKIIEKRQSVAFWCNPISGHATLYWYQQILGQGPKLLIQFQNNGVVDDSQLPKDRFSAERLKGVDSTLKIQPAKLEDSAVYLCASSFLGSTNTGELFFGEGSRLTVL.